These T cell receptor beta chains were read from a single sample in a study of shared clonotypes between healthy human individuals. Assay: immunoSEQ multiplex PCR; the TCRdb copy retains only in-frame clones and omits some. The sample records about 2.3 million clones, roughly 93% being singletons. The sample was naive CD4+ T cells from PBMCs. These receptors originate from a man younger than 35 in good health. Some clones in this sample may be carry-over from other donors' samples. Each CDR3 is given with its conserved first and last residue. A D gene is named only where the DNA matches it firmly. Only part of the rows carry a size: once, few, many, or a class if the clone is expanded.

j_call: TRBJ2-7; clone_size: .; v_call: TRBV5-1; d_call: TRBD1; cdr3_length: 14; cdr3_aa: CASSRDRATYEQYF; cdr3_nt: TGCGCCAGCAGTCGGGACAGGGCGACCTACGAGCAGTACTTC
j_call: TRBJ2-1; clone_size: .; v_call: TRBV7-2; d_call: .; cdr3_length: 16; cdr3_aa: CASSLQAPTSYNEQFF; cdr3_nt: TGTGCCAGCAGCTTACAGGCTCCGACCTCCTACAATGAGCAGTTCTTC
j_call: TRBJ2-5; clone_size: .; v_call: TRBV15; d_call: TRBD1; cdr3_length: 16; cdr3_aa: CATSRVLDRDQETQYF; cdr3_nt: TGTGCCACCAGCAGAGTTCTGGACAGGGACCAAGAGACCCAGTACTTC
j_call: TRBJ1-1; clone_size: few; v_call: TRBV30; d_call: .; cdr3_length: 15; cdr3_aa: CAWSVAQTLNTEAFF; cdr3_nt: TGTGCCTGGAGTGTTGCCCAGACTCTGAACACTGAAGCTTTCTTT
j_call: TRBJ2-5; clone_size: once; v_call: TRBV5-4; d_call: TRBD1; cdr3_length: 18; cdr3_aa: CASSPGTGATASQETQYF; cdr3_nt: TGTGCCAGCAGCCCAGGGACAGGGGCCACGGCCTCCCAAGAGACCCAGTACTTC
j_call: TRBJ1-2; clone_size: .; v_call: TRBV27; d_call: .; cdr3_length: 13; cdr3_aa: CASRSDTYYGYTF; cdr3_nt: TGTGCCAGCAGGTCTGACACGTACTATGGCTACACCTTC
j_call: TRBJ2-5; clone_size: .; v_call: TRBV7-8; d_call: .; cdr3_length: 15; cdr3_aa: CASSRRRGGPETQYF; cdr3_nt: TGTGCCAGCAGCAGAAGGAGGGGGGGTCCTGAGACCCAGTACTTC
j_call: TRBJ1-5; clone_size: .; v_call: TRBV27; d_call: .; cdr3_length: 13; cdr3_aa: CASSPGRYQPQHF; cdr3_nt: TGTGCCAGCAGCCCCGGCAGGTATCAGCCCCAGCATTTT
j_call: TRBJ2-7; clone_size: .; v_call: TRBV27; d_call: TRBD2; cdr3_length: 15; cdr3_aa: CASSLLGGSVDEQYF; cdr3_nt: TGTGCCAGCAGTTTACTGGGCGGGAGTGTCGACGAGCAGTACTTC
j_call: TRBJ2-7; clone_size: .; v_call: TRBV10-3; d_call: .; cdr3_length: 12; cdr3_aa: CAISGNTGEQYF; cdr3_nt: TGTGCCATCAGTGGGAACACTGGCGAGCAGTACTTC
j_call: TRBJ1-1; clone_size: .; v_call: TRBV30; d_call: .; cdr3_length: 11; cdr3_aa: CAWTRWTEAFF; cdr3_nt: TGTGCCTGGACACGGTGGACTGAAGCTTTCTTT
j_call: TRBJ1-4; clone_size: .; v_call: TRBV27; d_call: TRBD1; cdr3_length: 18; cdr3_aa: CASSTNLRTGGYPEKLFF; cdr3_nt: TGTGCCAGCAGTACAAATCTTAGGACAGGGGGATACCCTGAAAAACTGTTTTTT
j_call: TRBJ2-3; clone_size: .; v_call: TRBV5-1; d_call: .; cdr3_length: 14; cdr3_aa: CASSTGTVTDTQYF; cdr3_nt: TGCGCCAGCAGCACCGGGACGGTCACAGATACGCAGTATTTT
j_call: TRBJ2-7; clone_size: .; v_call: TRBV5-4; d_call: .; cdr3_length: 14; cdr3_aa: CASSLLPASYEQYF; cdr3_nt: TGTGCCAGCAGCTTGCTTCCAGCCTCCTACGAGCAGTACTTC
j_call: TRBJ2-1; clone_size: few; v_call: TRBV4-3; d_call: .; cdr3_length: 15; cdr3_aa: CASSQDPYSYNEQFF; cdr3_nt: TGCGCCAGCAGCCAAGATCCATACTCCTACAATGAGCAGTTCTTC
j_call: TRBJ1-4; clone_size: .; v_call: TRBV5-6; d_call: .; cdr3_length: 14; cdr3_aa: CASSLGRVNEKLFF; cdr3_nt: TGTGCCAGCAGCTTGGGGCGGGTTAATGAAAAACTGTTTTTT
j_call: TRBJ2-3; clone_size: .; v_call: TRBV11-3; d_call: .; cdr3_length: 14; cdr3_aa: CASSVGRETDTQYF; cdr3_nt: TGTGCCAGCAGCGTGGGCCGGGAGACAGATACGCAGTATTTT
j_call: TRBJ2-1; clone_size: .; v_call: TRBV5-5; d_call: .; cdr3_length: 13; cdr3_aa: CASSWGGYNEQFF; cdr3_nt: TGTGCCAGCAGCTGGGGTGGTTACAATGAGCAGTTCTTC
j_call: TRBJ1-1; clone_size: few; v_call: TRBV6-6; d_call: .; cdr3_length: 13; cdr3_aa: CASSSRGAAEAFF; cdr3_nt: TGTGCCAGCAGTTCCAGGGGTGCCGCTGAAGCTTTCTTT
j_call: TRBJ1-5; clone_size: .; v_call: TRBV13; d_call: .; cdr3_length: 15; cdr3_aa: CASSLTPWGNQPQHF; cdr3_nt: TGTGCCAGCTCCTTGACTCCCTGGGGCAATCAGCCCCAGCATTTT
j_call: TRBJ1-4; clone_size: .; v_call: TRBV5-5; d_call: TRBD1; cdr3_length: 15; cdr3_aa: CASSPRTGSNEKLFF; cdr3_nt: TGTGCCAGCAGTCCCCGGACAGGGAGTAATGAAAAACTGTTTTTT
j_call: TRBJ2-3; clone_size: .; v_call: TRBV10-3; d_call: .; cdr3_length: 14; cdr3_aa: CAIRNSPAGDTQYF; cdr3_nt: TGTGCCATCAGGAACTCCCCTGCGGGTGATACGCAGTATTTT
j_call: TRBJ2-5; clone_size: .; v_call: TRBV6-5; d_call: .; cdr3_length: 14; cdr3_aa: CASSLRPSQETQYF; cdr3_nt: TGTGCCAGCAGTCTCCGTCCTTCGCAAGAGACCCAGTACTTC
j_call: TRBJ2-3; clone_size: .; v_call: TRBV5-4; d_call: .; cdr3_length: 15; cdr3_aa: CASSASPIGTDTQYF; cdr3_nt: TGTGCCAGCAGCGCGTCTCCTATTGGCACAGATACGCAGTATTTT
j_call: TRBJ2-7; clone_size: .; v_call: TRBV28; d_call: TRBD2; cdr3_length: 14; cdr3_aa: CASSTTSGVGNRDF; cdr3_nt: TGTGCCAGCAGCACTACTAGCGGAGTGGGGAATAGGGACTTC
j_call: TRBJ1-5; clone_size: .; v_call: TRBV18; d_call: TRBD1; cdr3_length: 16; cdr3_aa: CASSRDRGRGNQPQHF; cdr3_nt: TGTGCCAGCTCACGAGACAGGGGGCGCGGCAATCAGCCCCAGCATTTT
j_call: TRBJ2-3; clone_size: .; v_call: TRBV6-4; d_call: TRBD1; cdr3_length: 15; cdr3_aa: CASSDAGTGTNTQYF; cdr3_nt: TGTGCCAGCAGTGACGCTGGGACAGGGACAAATACGCAGTATTTT
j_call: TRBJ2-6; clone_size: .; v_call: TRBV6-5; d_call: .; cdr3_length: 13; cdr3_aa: CASRPSGANVLTF; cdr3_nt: TGTGCCAGCAGACCCTCTGGGGCCAACGTCCTGACTTTC
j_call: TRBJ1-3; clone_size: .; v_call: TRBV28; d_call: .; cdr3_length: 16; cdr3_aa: CASSLWEGKFGNTIYF; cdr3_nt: TGTGCCAGCAGTTTATGGGAGGGGAAATTTGGAAACACCATATATTTT
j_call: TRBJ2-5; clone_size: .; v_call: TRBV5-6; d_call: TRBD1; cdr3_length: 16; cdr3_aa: CASRIAGTGGRETQYF; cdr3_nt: TGTGCCAGCAGAATAGCCGGGACAGGGGGGAGAGAGACCCAGTACTTC
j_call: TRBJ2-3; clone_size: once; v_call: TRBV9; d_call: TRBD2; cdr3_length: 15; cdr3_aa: CASSEAGGGADTQYF; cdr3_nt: TGTGCCAGCAGCGAAGCGGGAGGGGGTGCAGATACGCAGTATTTT
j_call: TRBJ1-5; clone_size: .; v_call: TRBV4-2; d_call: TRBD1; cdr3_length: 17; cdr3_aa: CASSVGTGVNSNQPQHF; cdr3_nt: TGTGCCAGCAGCGTCGGGACAGGGGTAAATAGCAATCAGCCCCAGCATTTT